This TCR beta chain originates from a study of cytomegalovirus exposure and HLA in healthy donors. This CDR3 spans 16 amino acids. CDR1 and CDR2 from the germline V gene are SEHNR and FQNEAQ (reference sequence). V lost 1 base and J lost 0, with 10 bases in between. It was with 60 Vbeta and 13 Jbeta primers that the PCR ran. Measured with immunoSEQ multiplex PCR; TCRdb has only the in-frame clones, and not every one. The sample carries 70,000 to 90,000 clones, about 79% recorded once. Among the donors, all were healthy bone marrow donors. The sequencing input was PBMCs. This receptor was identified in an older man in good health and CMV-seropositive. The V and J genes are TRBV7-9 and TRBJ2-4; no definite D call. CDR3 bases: TGTGCCAGCAGCTTAGATCTAAACCTAGCCAAAAACATTCAGTACTTC. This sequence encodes CASSLDLNLAKNIQYF. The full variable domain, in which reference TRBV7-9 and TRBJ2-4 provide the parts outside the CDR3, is DTGVSQNPRHKITKRGQNVTFRCDPISEHNRLYWYRQTLGQGPEFLTYFQNEAQLEKSRLLSDRFSAERPKGSFSTLEIQRTEQGDSAMYLCASSLDLNLAKNIQYFGAGTRLSVL.